This T cell receptor (beta chain) was sequenced for a study of blood T cell repertoires in COVID-19. Background on the study: In each case, the material was cDNA or gDNA derived from T cells, B-cell-depleted T cells, or PBMCs.

Per the study methods: Scientists estimated how many nucleated cells there were by amplifying reference gene primers. Assay: immunoSEQ multiplex PCR; the TCRdb copy retains only in-frame clones and omits some. For V, J and clone size, that table is used; D and trimming come from the DNA. This sample yields fewer than 250,000 clones, of which about 84% are seen a single time; about 7.7% belongs to the top ten. Those who participated ranged in age from about 18 to 89 years and resided in about 24 US areas. Self-reported history from a screening survey and questionnaire set each donor's cohort. CDR3 size: 15 residues. CDR1 and CDR2 (germline): SGHDT, YYEEEE. Trimming removed 3 bases from V and 5 bases from J; junction bases left unmatched: 7.

The clonotype was recovered from a woman between 35 and 50 years old with acute COVID-19. Sequencing input: PBMCs or T cells enriched from blood (not recorded which). The rearrangement links TRBV5-6 to TRBJ2-5; 10 bases are a match to TRBD1. The CDR3 nucleotides are TGTGCCAGCAGCTCCCGGACAGGGGGAGGGGAGACCCAGTACTTC. This gives the protein CASSSRTGGGETQYF. Based on the CDR3 plus reference TRBV5-6 and TRBJ2-5, the full variable domain is DAGVTQSPTHLIKTRGQQVTLRCSPKSGHDTVSWYQQALGQGPQFIFQYYEEEERQRGNFPDRFSGHQFPNYSSELNVNALLLGDSALYLCASSSRTGGGETQYFGPGTRLLVL.